This record concerns one T cell receptor beta chain sequence. Its target is not known. Germline V gene data show CDR1 as SGDLS and CDR2 as YYNGEE. V lost 4 bases, J lost 11 bases, and 16 bases stayed unmatched. There are 15 residues in the CDR3. Then a second PCR, running about 7 to 11 cycles, was carried out with a sample-barcoded 5' primer and a J-beta primer mix. Tags on each cDNA molecule came from a template-switch adaptor with 12 random nucleotides. MiXCR was run by TCRdb on the 5' RACE reads, yielding one entry per CDR3 protein. Of roughly 1,500,000 distinct CDR3 sequences listed, approximately 32% are singletons. This entry is derived from a study of blood T cells in healthy people across ages. Study conclusions and caveats: TCR beta diversity per million T cells fell roughly linearly with age. Higher naive T cell percentage went strongly together with higher TCR beta diversity. The study found more naive CD4+ cells and higher diversity in long-lived than aged donors.

The sample taken for sequencing was blood. This chain connects TRBV9 to TRBJ2-5; 8 nucleotides match TRBD2. The sequence came from a young woman in good health. The CDR3 sequence is CASSSGGRIYNEQYF. As DNA, the CDR3 is TGTGCCAGCAGCTCGGGCGGGAGGATTTACAATGAGCAGTACTTC.